This T cell receptor (beta chain) comes out of a study of blood T cell repertoires in COVID-19. Sequencing was performed with immunoSEQ multiplex PCR; in TCRdb, only in-frame clones are kept and a portion is missing. The data show 200,000 or so clones, around 80% seen once. The V gene's germline CDR1 is SGHRS and CDR2 YFSETQ. Trimming removed 0 bases from V and 2 bases from J, with 12 bases in between. The CDR3 consists of 16 residues. The chain joins TRBV5-1 to TRBJ1-3; no clear D. The source of this sequence is a human donor with acute or convalescent COVID-19. The donor label of this sample is uncertain. The sequenced sample was peripheral blood. In DNA form, the CDR3 reads TGCGCCAGCAGCTTGGCCATCTCAGAAGCTGGAAACACCATATATTTT. This gives the protein CASSLAISEAGNTIYF.